This T cell receptor beta chain was recovered during a study of blood T cell repertoires in COVID-19. From germline, CDR1 is ENHRY and CDR2 SYGVKD. Unmatched junction bases numbered 2, after V lost 10 bases and J lost 2 bases. There are 13 residues in the CDR3. The method was immunoSEQ multiplex PCR; TCRdb's version includes in-frame clones alone and lacks a portion of them. Among about 34,000 clones listed, roughly 80% were seen once. The chain recombines TRBV10-3 with TRBJ2-6; 7 bases match TRBD1. Sequenced input: peripheral blood. This TCR came from a man older than 75 with active or convalescent COVID-19. In DNA, the CDR3 is TGTGCCAGCCAGGGGGCTGGGGCCAACGTCCTGACTTTC. This gives the protein CASQGAGANVLTF.